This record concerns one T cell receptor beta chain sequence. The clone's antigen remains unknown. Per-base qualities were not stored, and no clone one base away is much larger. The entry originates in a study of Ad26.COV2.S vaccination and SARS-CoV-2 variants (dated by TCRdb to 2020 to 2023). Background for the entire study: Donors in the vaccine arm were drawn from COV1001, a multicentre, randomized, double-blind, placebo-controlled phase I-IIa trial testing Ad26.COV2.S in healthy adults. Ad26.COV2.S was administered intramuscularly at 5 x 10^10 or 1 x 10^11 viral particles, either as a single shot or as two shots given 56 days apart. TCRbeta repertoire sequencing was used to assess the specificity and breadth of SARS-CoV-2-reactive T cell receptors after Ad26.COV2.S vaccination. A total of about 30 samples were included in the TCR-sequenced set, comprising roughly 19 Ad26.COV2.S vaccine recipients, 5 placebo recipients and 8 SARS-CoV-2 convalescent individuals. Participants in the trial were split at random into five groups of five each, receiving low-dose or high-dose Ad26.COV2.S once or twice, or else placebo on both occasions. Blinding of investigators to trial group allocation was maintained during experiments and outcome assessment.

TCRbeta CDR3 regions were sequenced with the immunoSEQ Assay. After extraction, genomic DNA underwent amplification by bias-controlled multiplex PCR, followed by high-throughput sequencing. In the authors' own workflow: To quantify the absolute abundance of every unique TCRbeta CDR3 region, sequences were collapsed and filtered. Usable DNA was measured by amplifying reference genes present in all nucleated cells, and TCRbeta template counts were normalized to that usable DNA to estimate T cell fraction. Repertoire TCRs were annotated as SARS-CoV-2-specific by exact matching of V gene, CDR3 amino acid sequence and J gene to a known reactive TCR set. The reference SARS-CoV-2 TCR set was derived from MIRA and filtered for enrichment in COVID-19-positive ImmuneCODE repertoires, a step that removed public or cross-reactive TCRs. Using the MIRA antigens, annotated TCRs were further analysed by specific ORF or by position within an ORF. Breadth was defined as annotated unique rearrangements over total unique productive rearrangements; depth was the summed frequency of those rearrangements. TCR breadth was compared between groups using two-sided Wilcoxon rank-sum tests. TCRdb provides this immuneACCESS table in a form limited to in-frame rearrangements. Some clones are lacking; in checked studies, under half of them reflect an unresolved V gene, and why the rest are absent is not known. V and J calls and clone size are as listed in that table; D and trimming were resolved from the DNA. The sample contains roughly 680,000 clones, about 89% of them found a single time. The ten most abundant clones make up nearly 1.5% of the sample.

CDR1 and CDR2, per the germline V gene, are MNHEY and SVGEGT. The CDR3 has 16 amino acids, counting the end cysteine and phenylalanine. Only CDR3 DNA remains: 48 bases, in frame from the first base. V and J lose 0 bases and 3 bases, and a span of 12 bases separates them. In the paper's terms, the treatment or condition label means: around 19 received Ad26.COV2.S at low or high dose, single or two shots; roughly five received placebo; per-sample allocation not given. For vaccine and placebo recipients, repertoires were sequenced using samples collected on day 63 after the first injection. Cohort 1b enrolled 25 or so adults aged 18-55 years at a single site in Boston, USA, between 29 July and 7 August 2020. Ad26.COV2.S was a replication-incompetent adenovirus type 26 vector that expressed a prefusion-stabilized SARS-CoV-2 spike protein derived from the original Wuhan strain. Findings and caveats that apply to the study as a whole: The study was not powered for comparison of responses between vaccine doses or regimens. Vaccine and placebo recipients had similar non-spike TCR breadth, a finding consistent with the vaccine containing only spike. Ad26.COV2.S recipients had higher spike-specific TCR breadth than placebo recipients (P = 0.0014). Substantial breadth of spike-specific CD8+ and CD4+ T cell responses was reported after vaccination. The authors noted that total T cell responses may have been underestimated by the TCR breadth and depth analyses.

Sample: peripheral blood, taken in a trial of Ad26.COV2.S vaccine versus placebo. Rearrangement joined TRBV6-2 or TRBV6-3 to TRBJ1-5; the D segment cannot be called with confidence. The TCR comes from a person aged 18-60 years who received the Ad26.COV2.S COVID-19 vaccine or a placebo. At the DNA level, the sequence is TGTGCCAGCAGTTACTCGAGGCCGACTGACAATCAGCCCCAGCATTTT. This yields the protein CASSYSRPTDNQPQHF.